The T cell receptor beta chain under discussion was sequenced for a study of blood T cell repertoires in COVID-19. Study-level information: Samples representing acute and convalescent COVID-19 were sourced from the United States, Italy and Spain. From T cells, B-cell-depleted T cells, or PBMCs came the material, which was cDNA or gDNA.

Using immunoSEQ multiplex PCR, the repertoire was profiled, and TCRdb retains in-frame clones only, with some absent. The data show approximately 96,000 clones, with over 90% seen just once and around 4.7% held by the top ten. The germline gives CDR1 SGHNT, CDR2 YENEEA. Trimming cost V 1 base and J 3 bases; bases outside gene matches: 6. The CDR3 runs 15 residues. Sequenced input: peripheral blood. V and J are TRBV11-3 and TRBJ2-7, with 7 nucleotides matching TRBD1. The TCR comes from a human donor with active COVID-19. The donor label of this sample is uncertain. DNA for the CDR3: TGTGCCAGCAGCTTAGCCCCAGGGGGTAGCTACGAGCAGTACTTC. Its protein product is CASSLAPGGSYEQYF.